Below, one T cell receptor (beta chain) is given with its context. Its antigen is unknown. The data are from a study of radiotherapy plus CTLA-4 blockade in lung cancer. Study context: Objective responses were seen in around 17% of patients, disease control in around 30%. Regarding the study as a whole: The study found tumor-derived TCR clones expanded in blood after radiotherapy plus ipilimumab.

Looked up from germline, CDR1 is SGHKS and CDR2 is YYEKEE (reference sequence). The CDR3 is 15 amino acids. Trimming removed 4 bases from V and 6 bases from J, with 19 bases in between. The data were produced by immunoSEQ multiplex PCR, yet TCRdb's version contains in-frame clones alone and is incomplete. In the table there are 50,000 or so clones, 70% to 85% of which are singletons. The sequenced sample was peripheral blood, obtained from a patient treated with radiotherapy plus ipilimumab. The TCR sequence derives from a human donor with non-small cell lung cancer who had a partial response to radiotherapy plus ipilimumab. The V call is TRBV5-5, the J call TRBJ2-5, with D possibly matching TRBD2 (5 bases). CDR3 protein: CASSPWRTSGKTQYF. The DNA of the CDR3 is TGTGCCAGCAGCCCGTGGCGGACTTCGGGAAAGACCCAGTACTTC. Looking up the rest from reference TRBV5-5 and TRBJ2-5 gives the full variable domain: DAGVTQSPTHLIKTRGQQVTLRCSPISGHKSVSWYQQVLGQGPQFIFQYYEKEERGRGNFPDRFSARQFPNYSSELNVNALLLGDSALYLCASSPWRTSGKTQYFGPGTRLLVL.